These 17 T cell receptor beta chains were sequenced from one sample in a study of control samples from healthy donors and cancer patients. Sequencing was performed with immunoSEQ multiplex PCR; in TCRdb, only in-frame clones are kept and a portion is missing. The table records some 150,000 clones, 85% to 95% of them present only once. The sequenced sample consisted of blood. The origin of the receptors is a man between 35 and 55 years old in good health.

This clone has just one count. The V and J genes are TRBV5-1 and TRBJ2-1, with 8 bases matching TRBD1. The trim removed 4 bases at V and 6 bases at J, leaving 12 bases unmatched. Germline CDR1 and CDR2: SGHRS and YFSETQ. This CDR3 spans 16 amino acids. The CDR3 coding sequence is TGCGCCAGCAGCCCAACCTCCGGACAGGGTGGCAATGAGCAGTTCTTC. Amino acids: CASSPTSGQGGNEQFF.

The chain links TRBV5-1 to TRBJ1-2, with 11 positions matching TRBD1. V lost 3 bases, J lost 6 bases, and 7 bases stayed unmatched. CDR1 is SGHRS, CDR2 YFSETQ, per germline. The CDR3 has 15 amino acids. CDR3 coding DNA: TGCGCCAGCAGCTCCGGGACAGGGGGTGCGCATGGCTACACCTTC. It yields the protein CASSSGTGGAHGYTF.

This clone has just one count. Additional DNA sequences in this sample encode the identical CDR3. The DNA for the CDR3 is TGTGCCAGCAGCCAAGGAAGGTCAGATACGCAGTATTTT. Protein product: CASSQGRSDTQYF. V is TRBV3-1 (or the pseudogene TRBV3-2) and J is TRBJ2-3; unclear D gene. Germline loops: CDR1 LGHDT, CDR2 YNNKEL (reference sequence). Trimming removed 1 base at V and 4 bases at J, with 6 bases between. There are 13 residues in the CDR3.

This chain's CDR3 is CASSVGFLNTEAFF. The CDR3, as DNA: TGTGCCAGCAGCGTAGGATTTTTAAACACTGAAGCTTTCTTT. The chain uses TRBV9 and TRBJ1-1; D is ambiguous. V was cut by 0 bases and J by 2 bases, with 8 bases left in between. Germline V gene data show CDR1 as SGDLS and CDR2 as YYNGEE. The CDR3 loop spans 14 amino acids.

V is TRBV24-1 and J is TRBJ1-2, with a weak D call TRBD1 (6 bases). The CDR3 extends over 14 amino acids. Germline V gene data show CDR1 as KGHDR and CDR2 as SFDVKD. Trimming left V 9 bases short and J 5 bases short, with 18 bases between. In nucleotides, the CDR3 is TGTGCCACCCTGCCCCCGGACAGAGAGTATGGCTACACCTTC. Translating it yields CATLPPDREYGYTF.

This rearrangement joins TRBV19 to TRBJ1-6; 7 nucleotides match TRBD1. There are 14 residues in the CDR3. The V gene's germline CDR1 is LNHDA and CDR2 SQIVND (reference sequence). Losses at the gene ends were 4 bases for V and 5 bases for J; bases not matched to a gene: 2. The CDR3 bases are TGTGCCAGTAGTACACAGGGGAATAATTCACCCCTCCACTTT. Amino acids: CASSTQGNNSPLHF.

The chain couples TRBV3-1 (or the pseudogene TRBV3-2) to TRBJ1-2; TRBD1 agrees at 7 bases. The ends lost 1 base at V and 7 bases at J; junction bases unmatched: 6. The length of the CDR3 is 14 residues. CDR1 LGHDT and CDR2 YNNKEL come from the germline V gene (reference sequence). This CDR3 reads CASSQVPYRGGYTF. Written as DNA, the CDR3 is TGTGCCAGCAGCCAAGTCCCATACAGGGGTGGCTACACCTTC.

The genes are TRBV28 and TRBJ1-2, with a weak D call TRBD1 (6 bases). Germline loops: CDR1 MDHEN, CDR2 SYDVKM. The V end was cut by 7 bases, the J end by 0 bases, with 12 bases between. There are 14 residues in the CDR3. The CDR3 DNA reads TGTGCCAGCACCTGGGACACAGCTAACTATGGCTACACCTTC. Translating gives CASTWDTANYGYTF.

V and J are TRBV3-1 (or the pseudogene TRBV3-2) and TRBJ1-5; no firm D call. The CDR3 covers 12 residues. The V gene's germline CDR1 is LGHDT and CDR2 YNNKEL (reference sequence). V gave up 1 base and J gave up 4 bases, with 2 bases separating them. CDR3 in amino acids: CASSQGNQPQHF. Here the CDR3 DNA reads TGTGCCAGCAGCCAAGGTAATCAGCCCCAGCATTTT.

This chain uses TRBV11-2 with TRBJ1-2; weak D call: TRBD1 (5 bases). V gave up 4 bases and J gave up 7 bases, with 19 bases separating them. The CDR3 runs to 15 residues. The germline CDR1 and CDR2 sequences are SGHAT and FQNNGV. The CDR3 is CASSSPGTAKLGYTF. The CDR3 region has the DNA TGTGCCAGCAGCTCCCCCGGGACGGCTAAGCTTGGCTACACCTTC. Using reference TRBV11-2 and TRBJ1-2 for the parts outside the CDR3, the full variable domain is EAGVAQSPRYKIIEKRQSVAFWCNPISGHATLYWYQQILGQGPKLLIQFQNNGVVDDSQLPKDRFSAERLKGVDSTLKIQPAKLEDSAVYLCASSSPGTAKLGYTFGSGTRLTVV.

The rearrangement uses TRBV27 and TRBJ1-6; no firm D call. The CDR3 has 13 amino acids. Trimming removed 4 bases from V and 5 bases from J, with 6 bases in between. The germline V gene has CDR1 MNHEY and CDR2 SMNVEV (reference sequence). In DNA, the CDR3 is TGTGCCAGCAGTTATCAGGATAATTCACCCCTCCACTTT. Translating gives CASSYQDNSPLHF.

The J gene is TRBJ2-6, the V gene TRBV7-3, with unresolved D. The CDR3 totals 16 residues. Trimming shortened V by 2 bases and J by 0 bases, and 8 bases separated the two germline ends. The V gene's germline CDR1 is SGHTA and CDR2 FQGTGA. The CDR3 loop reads CASSLGKFSGANVLTF. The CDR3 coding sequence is TGTGCCAGCAGCTTAGGGAAGTTCTCTGGGGCCAACGTCCTGACTTTC.

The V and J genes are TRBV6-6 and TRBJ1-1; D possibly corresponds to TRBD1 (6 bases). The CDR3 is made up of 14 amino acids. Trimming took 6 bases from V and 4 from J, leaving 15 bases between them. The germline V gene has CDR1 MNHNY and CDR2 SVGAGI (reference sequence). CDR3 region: CASRSSGVVTEAFF. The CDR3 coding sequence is TGTGCCAGCAGGTCCTCAGGGGTGGTCACTGAAGCTTTCTTT.

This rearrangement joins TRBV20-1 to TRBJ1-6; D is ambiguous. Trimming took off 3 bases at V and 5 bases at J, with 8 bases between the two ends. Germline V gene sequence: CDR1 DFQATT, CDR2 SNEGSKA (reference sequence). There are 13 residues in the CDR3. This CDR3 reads CSASPGNNSPLHF. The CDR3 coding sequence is TGCAGTGCTAGTCCGGGTAATAATTCACCCCTCCACTTT.

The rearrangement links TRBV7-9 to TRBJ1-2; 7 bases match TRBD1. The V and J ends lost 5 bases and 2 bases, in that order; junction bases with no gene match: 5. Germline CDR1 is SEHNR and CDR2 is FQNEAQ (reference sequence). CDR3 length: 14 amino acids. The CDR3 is CASSPPGQNYGYTF. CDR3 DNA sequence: TGTGCCAGCAGCCCCCCGGGACAGAACTATGGCTACACCTTC.

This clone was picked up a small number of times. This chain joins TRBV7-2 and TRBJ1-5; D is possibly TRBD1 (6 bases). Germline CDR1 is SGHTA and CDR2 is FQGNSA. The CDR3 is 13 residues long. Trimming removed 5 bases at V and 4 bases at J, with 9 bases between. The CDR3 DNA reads TGTGCCAGCAGCCACGACAGGAATCAGCCCCAGCATTTT. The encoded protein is CASSHDRNQPQHF.

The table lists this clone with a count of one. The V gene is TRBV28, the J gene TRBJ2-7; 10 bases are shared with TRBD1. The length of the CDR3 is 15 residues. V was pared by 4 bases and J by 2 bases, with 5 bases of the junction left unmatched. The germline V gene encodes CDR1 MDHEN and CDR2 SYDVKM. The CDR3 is CASSWDRGETYEQYF. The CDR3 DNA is TGTGCCAGCAGTTGGGACAGGGGTGAAACCTACGAGCAGTACTTC.